The source of this T cell receptor (beta chain) is a study of regulatory T cells in long-lasting Graves disease. Study-level findings and limits: Persistent disease was associated with favored TRBV28 usage and with favored use of TRBJ1-2 and TRBJ2-5.

This clonotype has at least ten counts. Its target is not known. With iRepertoire HTBI primers and Arm-PCR of CDR3 regions, TCR beta libraries were built. TCRdb recomputed calls from the multiplex PCR reads with MiXCR, one row per CDR3 protein. The sample holds around 320,000 distinct CDR3 sequences, roughly a sixth seen once. Germline CDR1 is SEHNR and CDR2 is FQNEAQ (reference sequence). Unmatched junction bases numbered 11, after V lost 6 bases and J lost 4 bases. This CDR3 has 15 residues. Time point of the sample: newly diagnosed GD, antithyroid drugs for less than 3 months. The TCR library used RNA extracted from PBMCs. Enrollment of patients was through an endocrinology department in Xi'an, China. The peripheral blood volume drawn was around 9.6 milliliters, and it was collected into EDTA tubes. A further study also used this sample, focusing on T cells in Graves' hyperthyroidism and ophthalmopathy. That work states: Most clonotypes expanded in the thyroid (above 0.001) were also present in blood.

The sequence derives from a middle-aged man with Graves disease. V and J are TRBV7-9 and TRBJ2-7; 8 nucleotides align to TRBD1. The sample here was peripheral blood mononuclear cells (PBMCs), taken at new diagnosis, from a patient treated with antithyroid drugs. CDR3 bases: TGTGCCAGCAGACCTTACCGACAGGGGATGTACGAGCAGTACTTC. This codes for CASRPYRQGMYEQYF.